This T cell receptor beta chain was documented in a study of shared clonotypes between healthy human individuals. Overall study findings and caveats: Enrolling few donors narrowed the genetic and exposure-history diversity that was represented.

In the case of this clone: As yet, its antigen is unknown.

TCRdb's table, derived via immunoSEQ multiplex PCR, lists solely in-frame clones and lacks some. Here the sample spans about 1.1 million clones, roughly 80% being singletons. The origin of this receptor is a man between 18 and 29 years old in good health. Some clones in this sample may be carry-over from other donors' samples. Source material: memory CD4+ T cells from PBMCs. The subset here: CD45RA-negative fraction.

The CDR3 reads CSVDQGQGNTGELFF. CDR3 DNA sequence: TGCAGCGTTGATCAGGGGCAGGGGAACACCGGGGAGCTGTTTTTT. This sequence joins TRBV29-1 and TRBJ2-2; D perhaps matches TRBD1 (6 bases). Trimming left V 3 bases short and J 1 base short, with 12 bases between. The germline CDR1 and CDR2 sequences are SQVTM and ANQGSEA. The CDR3 is 15 amino acids.